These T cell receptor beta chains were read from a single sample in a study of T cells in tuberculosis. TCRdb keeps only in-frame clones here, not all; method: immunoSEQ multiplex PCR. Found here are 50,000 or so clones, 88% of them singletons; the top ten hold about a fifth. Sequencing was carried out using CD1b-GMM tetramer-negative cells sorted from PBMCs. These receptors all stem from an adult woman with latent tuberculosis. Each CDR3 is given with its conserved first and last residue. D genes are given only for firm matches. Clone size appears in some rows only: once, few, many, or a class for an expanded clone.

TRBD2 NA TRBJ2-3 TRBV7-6 CASSRRTSGRDTQYF TGTGCCAGCAGCCGAAGGACTAGCGGGAGAGATACGCAGTATTTT
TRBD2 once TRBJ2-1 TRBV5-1 CASSSLAGGPNEQFF TGCGCCAGCAGCTCCTTAGCGGGAGGGCCCAATGAGCAGTTCTTC
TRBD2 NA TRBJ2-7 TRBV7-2 CASSAGGKQYF TGTGCCAGCAGCGCCGGGGGGAAGCAGTACTTC
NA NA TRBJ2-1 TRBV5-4 CASSLFGSSYNEQFF TGTGCCAGCAGCTTGTTCGGGAGCTCCTACAATGAGCAGTTCTTC
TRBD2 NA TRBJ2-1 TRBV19 CASGRTSGSGEQFF TGTGCCAGCGGGCGGACTAGCGGGAGTGGTGAGCAGTTCTTC
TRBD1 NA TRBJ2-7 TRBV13 CASSPPNWQGVLGSYEQYF TGTGCCAGCAGCCCCCCGAATTGGCAGGGGGTCCTGGGCTCCTACGAGCAGTACTTC
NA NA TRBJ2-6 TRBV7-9 CASSLVAGKSSGANVLTF TGTGCCAGCAGCTTAGTGGCAGGAAAGAGCTCTGGGGCCAACGTCCTGACTTTC
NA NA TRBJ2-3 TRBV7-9 CASSSPAGTDTQYF TGTGCCAGCAGCTCCCCAGCGGGCACAGATACGCAGTATTTT
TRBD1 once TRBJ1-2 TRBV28 CASSRTGRGYTF TGTGCCAGCAGTCGGACAGGGCGTGGCTACACCTTC
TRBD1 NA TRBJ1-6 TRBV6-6 CASSIWDRGLNSPLHF TGTGCCAGCAGTATCTGGGACAGGGGGCTCAATTCACCCCTCCACTTT
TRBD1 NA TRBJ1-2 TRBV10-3 CASLPARDSPNYGYTF TGTGCCTCACTCCCTGCCCGGGACAGCCCAAACTATGGCTACACCTTC
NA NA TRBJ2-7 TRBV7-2 CASSSMTAVYEQYF TGTGCCAGCAGCTCGATGACAGCAGTCTACGAGCAGTACTTC
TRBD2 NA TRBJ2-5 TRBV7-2 CASSVAGTMKETQYF TGTGCCAGCAGCGTTGCCGGGACTATGAAAGAGACCCAGTACTTC
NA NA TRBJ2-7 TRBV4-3 CASSQDAQGRYEQYF TGCGCCAGCAGCCAAGATGCGCAGGGTAGGTACGAGCAGTACTTC
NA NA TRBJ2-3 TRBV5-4 CATHPRGISTDTQYF TGTGCCACCCACCCCCGGGGGATTAGCACAGATACGCAGTATTTT
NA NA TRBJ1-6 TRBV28 CASSLSQGNSPLHF TGTGCCAGCAGTTTATCCCAGGGCAATTCACCCCTCCACTTT